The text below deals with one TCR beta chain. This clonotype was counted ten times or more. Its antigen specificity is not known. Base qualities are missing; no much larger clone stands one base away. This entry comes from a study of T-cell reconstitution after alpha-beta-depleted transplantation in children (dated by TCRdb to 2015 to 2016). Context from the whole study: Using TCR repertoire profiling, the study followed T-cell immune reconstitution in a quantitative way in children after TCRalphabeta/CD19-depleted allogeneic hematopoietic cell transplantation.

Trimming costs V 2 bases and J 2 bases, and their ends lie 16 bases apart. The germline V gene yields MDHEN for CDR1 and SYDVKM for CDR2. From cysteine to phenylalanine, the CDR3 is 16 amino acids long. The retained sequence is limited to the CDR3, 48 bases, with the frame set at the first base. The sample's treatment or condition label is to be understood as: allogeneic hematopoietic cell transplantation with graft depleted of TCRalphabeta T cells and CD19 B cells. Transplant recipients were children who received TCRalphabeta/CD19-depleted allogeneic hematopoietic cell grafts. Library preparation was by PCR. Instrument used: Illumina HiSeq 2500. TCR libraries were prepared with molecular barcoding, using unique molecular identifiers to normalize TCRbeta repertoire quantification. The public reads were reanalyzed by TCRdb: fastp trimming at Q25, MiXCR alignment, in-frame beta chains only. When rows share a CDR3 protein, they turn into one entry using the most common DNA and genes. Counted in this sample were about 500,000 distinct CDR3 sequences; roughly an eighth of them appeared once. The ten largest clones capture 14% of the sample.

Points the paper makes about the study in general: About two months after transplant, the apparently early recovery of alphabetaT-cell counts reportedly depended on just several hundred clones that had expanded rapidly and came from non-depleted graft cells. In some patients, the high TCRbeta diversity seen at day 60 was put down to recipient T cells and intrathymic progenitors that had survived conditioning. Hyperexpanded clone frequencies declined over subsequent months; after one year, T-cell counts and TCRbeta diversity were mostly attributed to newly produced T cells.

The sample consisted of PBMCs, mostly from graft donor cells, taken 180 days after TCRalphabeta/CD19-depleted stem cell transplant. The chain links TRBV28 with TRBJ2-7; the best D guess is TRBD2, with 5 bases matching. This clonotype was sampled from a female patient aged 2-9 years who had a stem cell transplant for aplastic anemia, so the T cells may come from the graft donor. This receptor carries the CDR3 CASSLKGGGPPYEQYF. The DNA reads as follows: TGTGCCAGCAGTTTAAAGGGTGGAGGACCCCCCTACGAGCAGTACTTC.